This T cell receptor beta chain was captured by sequencing in a study of beta chain features in type 1 diabetes. Findings and limits, study-wide: People with Type 1 diabetes carried modestly yet significantly shorter TCRB CDR3s in all four CD4+ subsets.

This CDR3 has 14 amino acids. The V end was cut by 4 bases, the J end by 1 base, with 10 bases between. Germline CDR1 MNHEY, CDR2 SMNVEV (reference sequence). The whole isolated RNA underwent reverse transcription, so sequencing captured expressed TCRB transcripts. Using immunoSEQ multiplex PCR, the repertoire was profiled, and TCRdb retains in-frame clones only, with some absent. Of approximately 600,000 clones in the sample, around an eighth were seen once. Worth noting for this clone: What it binds is not known.

The sequence was collected from a man aged 25 to 40 with type 1 diabetes. Sequencing was done on a sample of naive CD4+ T cells from blood. The V call is TRBV27, the J call TRBJ1-2, with D unresolved. The CDR3 is CASSSLRGNYGYTF. Here the CDR3 DNA reads TGTGCCAGCAGTTCCCTCCGGGGTAACTATGGCTACACCTTC.